This T cell receptor (beta chain) was profiled in a study of T cell responses to AZD1222 COVID-19 vaccine. Study-wide results and limits: Spike was spanned by vaccine-associated CD4 TCRs, with dominance at 160-218 and 743-854. Clonal diversity was possibly underestimated, and the donors were mostly white British, with more females.

A word on this clone: Its target is unknown. Other DNA sequences from this sample encode an identical CDR3 as well.

Per the germline V gene, CDR1 is SGHNT and CDR2 is YYREEE (reference sequence). The V gene end was trimmed by 4 bases and the J gene end by 5 bases; junction bases not matched to a gene: 3. The CDR3 spans 13 residues. TCRdb's copy holds only in-frame clones and misses some; the assay was immunoSEQ multiplex PCR. The data contain about 70,000 clones, about 85% of them singletons. V gene TRBV5-4 combines with J gene TRBJ2-7; 10 nucleotides line up with TRBD1. Sequencing used peripheral blood, obtained on day 0 of AZD1222 vaccination. The receptor comes from an adult in good health. CDR3 region: CASSRQGADEQYF. In DNA, the CDR3 is TGTGCCAGCAGCCGACAGGGGGCGGACGAGCAGTACTTC.